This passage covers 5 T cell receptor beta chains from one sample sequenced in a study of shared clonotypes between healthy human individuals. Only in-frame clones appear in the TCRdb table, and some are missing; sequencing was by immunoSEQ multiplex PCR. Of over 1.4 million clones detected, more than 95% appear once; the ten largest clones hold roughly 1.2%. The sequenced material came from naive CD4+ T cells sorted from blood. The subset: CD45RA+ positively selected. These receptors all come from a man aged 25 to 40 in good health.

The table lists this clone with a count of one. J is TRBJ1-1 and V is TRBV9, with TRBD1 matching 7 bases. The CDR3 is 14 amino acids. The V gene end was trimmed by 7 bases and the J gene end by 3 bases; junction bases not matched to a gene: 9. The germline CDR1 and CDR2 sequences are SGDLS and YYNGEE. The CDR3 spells CASGKTGRDTEAFF. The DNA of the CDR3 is TGTGCCAGCGGTAAGACAGGGAGGGACACTGAAGCTTTCTTT.

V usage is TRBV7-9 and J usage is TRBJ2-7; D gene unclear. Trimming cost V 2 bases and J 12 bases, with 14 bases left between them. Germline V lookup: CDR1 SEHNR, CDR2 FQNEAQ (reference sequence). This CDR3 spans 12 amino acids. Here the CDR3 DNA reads TGTGCCAGCAGCTTAAAAGGAGTGTTTATGTACTTC. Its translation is CASSLKGVFMYF.

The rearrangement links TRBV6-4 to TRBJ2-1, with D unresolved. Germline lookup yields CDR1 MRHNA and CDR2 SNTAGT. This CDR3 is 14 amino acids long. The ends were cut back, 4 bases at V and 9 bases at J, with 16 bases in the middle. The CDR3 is CASSAEFVDTEQFF. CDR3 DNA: TGTGCCAGCAGTGCTGAATTTGTCGACACTGAGCAGTTCTTC.

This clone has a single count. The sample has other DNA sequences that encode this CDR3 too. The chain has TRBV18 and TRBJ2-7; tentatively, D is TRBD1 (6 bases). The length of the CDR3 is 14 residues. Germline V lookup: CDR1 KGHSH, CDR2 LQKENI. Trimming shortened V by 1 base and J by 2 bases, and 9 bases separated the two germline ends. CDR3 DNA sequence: TGTGCCAGCTCACCACAACAGGGAGCCTACGAGCAGTACTTC. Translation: CASSPQQGAYEQYF.

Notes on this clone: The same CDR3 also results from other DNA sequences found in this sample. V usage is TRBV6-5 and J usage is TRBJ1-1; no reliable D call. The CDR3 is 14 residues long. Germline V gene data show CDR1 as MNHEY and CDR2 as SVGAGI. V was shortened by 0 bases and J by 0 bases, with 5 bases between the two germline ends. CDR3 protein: CASSYSTLNTEAFF. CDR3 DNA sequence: TGTGCCAGCAGTTACTCTACCTTGAACACTGAAGCTTTCTTT.